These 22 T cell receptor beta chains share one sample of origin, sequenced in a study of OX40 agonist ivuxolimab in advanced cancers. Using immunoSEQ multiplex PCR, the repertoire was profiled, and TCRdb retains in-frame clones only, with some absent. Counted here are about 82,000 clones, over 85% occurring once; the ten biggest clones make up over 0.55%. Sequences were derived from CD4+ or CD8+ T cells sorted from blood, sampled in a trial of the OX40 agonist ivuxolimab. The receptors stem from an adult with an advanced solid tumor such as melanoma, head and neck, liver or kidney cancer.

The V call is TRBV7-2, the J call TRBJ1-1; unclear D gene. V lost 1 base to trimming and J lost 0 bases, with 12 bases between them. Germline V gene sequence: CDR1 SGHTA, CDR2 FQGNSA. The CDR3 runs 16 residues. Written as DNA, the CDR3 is TGTGCCAGCAGCTTAGGTCCGTACGAGATGAACACTGAAGCTTTCTTT. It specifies CASSLGPYEMNTEAFF. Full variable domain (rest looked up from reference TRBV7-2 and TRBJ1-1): GAGVSQSPSNKVTEKGKDVELRCDPISGHTALYWYRQSLGQGLEFLIYFQGNSAPDKSGLPSDRFSAERTGGSVSTLTIQRTQQEDSAVYLCASSLGPYEMNTEAFFGQGTRLTVV.

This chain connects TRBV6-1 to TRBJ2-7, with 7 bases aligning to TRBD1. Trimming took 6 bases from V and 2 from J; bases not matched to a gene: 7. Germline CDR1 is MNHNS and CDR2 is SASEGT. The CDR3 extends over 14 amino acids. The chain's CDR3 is CASRRDSPTYEQYF. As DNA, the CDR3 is TGTGCCAGCAGAAGGGACAGCCCAACCTACGAGCAGTACTTC.

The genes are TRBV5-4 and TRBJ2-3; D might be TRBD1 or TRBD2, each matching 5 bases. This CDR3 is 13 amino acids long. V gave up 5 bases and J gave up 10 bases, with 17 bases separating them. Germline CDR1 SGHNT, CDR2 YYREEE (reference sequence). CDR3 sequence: CASSATGTPAQYF. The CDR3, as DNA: TGTGCCAGCAGTGCCACCGGGACCCCCGCGCAGTATTTT.

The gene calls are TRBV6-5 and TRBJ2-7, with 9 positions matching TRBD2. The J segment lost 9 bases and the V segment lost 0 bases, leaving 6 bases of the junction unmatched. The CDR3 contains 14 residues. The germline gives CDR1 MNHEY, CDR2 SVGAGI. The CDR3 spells CASSYSSGGGSQYF. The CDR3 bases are TGTGCCAGCAGTTACTCTAGCGGGGGTGGTTCGCAGTACTTC.

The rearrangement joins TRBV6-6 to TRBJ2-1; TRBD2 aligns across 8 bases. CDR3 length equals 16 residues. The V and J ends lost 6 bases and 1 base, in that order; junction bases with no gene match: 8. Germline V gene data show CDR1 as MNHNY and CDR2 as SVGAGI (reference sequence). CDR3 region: CASSREGMGSYNEQFF. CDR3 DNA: TGTGCCAGCAGCCGGGAGGGGATGGGTTCCTACAATGAGCAGTTCTTC.

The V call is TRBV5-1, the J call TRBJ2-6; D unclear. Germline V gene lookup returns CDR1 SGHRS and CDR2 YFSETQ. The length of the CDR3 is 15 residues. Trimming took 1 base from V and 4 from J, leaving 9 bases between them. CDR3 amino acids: CASSLFGVGANVLTF. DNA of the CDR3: TGCGCCAGCAGCTTGTTTGGTGTGGGGGCCAACGTCCTGACTTTC.

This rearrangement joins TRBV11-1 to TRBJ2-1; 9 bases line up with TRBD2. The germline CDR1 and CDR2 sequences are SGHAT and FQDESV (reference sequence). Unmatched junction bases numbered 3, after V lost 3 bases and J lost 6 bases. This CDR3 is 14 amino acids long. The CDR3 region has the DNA TGTGCCAGCAGCTTTGGGCGGGAGGGCAATGAGCAGTTCTTC. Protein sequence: CASSFGREGNEQFF.

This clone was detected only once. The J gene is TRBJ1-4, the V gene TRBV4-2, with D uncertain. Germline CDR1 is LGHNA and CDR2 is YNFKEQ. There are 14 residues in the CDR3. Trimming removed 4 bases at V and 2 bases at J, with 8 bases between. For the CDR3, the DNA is TGTGCCAGCAGCCCTACGGGCACTAATGAAAAACTGTTTTTT. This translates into CASSPTGTNEKLFF.

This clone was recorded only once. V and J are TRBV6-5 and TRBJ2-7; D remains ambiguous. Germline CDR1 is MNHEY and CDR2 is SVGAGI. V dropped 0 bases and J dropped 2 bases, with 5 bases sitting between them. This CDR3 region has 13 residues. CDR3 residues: CASSYSGTYEQYF. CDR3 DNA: TGTGCCAGCAGTTACTCTGGGACCTACGAGCAGTACTTC.

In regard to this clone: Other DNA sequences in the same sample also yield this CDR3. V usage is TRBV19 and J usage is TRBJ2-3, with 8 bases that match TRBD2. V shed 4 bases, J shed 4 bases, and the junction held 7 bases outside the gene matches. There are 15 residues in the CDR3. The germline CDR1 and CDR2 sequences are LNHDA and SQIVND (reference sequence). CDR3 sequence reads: CASSSSGSGSDTQYF. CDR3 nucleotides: TGTGCCAGTAGTAGCAGCGGGAGTGGATCAGATACGCAGTATTTT.

This chain's CDR3 is CASSPAGATQTGEQYF. DNA of the CDR3: TGTGCCAGCAGCCCGGCGGGGGCTACTCAGACGGGGGAGCAGTACTTC. This sequence joins TRBV7-9 and TRBJ2-7; weak D call: TRBD2 (7 bases). The CDR3 covers 16 residues. V lost 5 bases to trimming and J lost 7 bases, with 24 bases between them. In germline, CDR1 is SEHNR, CDR2 FQNEAQ (reference sequence).

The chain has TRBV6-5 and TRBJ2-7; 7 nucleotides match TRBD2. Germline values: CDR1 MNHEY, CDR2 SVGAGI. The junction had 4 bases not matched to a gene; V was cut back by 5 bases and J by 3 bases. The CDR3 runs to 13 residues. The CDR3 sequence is CASSRGRSYEQYF. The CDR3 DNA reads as TGTGCCAGCAGTCGCGGGAGAAGCTACGAGCAGTACTTC.

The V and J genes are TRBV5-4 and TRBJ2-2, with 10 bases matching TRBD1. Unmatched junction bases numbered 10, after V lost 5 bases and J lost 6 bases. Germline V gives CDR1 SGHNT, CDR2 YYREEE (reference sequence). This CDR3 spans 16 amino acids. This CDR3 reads CASSSPATGGSGELFF. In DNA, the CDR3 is TGTGCCAGCAGTTCTCCGGCGACAGGGGGCTCCGGGGAGCTGTTTTTT.

The CDR3 DNA reads as TGTGCCAGCAGCTTAGTGTCGGGGGCGAGCACAGATACGCAGTATTTT. This gives the protein CASSLVSGASTDTQYF. The gene calls are TRBV11-2 and TRBJ2-3; D may correspond to TRBD1 or TRBD2 (6 bases each). Trimming pared 1 base from V and 0 bases from J, leaving 11 bases between. The CDR3 covers 16 residues. Germline V gene lookup returns CDR1 SGHAT and CDR2 FQNNGV.

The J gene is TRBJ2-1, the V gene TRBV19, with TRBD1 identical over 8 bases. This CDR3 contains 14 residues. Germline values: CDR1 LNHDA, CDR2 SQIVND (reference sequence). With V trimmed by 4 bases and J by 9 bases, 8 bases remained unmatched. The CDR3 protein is CASSTTGEVGEQFF. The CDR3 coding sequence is TGTGCCAGTAGTACGACAGGGGAGGTGGGTGAGCAGTTCTTC.

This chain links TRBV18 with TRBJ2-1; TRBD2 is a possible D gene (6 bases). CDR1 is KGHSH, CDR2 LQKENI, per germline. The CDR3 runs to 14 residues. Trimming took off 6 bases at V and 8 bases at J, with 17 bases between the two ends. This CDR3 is CASSTGTRGDEQFF. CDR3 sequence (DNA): TGTGCCAGCTCCACGGGGACGCGGGGCGATGAGCAGTTCTTC.

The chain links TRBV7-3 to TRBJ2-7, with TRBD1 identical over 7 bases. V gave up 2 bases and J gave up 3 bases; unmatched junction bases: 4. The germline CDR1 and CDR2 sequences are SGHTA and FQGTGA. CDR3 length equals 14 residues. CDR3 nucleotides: TGTGCCAGCAGCTTATTAGGGGGCAACTACGAGCAGTACTTC. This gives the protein CASSLLGGNYEQYF. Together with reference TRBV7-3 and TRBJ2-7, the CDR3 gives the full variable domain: GAGVSQTPSNKVTEKGKYVELRCDPISGHTALYWYRQSLGQGPEFLIYFQGTGAADDSGLPNDRFFAVRPEGSVSTLKIQRTERGDSAVYLCASSLLGGNYEQYFGPGTRLTVT.

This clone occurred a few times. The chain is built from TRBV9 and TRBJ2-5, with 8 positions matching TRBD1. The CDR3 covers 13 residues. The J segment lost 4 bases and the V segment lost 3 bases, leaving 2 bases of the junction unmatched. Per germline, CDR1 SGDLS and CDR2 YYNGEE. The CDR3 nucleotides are TGTGCCAGCAGCGGCACAGGGGGAGAGACCCAGTACTTC. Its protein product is CASSGTGGETQYF. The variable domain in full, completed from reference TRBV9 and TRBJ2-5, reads DSGVTQTPKHLITATGQRVTLRCSPRSGDLSVYWYQQSLDQGLQFLIQYYNGEERAKGNILERFSAQQFPDLHSELNLSSLELGDSALYFCASSGTGGETQYFGPGTRLLVL.

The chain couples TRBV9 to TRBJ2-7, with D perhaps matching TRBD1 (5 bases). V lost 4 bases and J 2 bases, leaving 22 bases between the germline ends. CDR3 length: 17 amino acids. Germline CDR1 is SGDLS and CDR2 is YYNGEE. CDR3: CASSPLQGRAFPYEQYF. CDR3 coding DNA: TGTGCCAGCAGCCCACTCCAGGGCAGGGCGTTTCCCTACGAGCAGTACTTC.

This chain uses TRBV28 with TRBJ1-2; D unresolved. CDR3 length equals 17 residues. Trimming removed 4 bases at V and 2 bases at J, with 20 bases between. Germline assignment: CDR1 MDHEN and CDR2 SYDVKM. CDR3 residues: CASSSIGQGRTNYGYTF. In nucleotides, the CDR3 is TGTGCCAGCAGTTCTATCGGCCAAGGACGGACGAACTATGGCTACACCTTC.

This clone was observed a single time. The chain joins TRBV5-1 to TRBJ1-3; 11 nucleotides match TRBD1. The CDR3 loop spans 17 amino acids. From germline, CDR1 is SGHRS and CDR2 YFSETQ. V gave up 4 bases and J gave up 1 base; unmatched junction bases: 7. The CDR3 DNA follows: TGCGCCAGCAGCCGGGACAGGGGGAGATCGTCTGGAAACACCATATATTTT. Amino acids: CASSRDRGRSSGNTIYF.

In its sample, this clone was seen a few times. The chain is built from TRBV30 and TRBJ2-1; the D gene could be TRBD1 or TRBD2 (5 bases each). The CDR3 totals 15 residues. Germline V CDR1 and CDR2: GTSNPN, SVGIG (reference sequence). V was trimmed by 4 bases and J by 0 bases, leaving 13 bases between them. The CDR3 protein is CAWNLGDRSYNEQFF. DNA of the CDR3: TGTGCCTGGAATTTGGGGGATCGCTCCTACAATGAGCAGTTCTTC.